This is a list of T cell receptor beta chains from one sample in a study of blood T cell repertoires in COVID-19. Generated by immunoSEQ multiplex PCR, the TCRdb table keeps only in-frame clones and is missing some. The data show under 350,000 clones, roughly 89% seen once. Material: peripheral blood. These receptors all come from a man in his forties or fifties with acute or convalescent COVID-19. Each CDR3 is given with its conserved first and last residue. The D gene is left open where the match is weak. Clone size, where shown, is once, few, many, or a class for clones that have expanded.

NA,TRBV2,TRBJ2-1,NA,CASSESGSPYNEQFF,TGTGCCAGCAGTGAGTCGGGGTCCCCCTACAATGAGCAGTTCTTC
NA,TRBV27,TRBJ1-6,NA,CASSLTGPNSPLHF,TGTGCCAGCAGTTTAACAGGCCCTAATTCACCCCTCCACTTT
NA,TRBV18,TRBJ2-1,NA,CASSLSDEQFF,TGTGCCAGCTCACTATCGGATGAGCAGTTCTTC
NA,TRBV5-1,TRBJ1-3,NA,CASSTMGPSSGNTIYF,TGCGCCAGCAGCACGATGGGCCCTTCCTCTGGAAACACCATATATTTT
TRBD1,TRBV5-1,TRBJ1-2,few,CASSIGTGGVWNYGYTF,TGCGCCAGCAGTATCGGGACAGGGGGCGTTTGGAACTATGGCTACACCTTC
NA,TRBV9,TRBJ1-5,NA,CASSQGSLNQPQHF,TGTGCCAGCAGCCAGGGCTCCCTCAATCAGCCCCAGCATTTT
TRBD1,TRBV3-1/TRBV3-2,TRBJ2-6,NA,CASSQYQGASGANVLTF,TGTGCCAGCAGCCAATACCAGGGGGCGAGTGGGGCCAACGTCCTGACTTTC
TRBD2,TRBV27,TRBJ2-7,NA,CASSLHPGLVSYEQYF,TGTGCCAGCAGTTTACATCCGGGACTAGTCAGCTACGAGCAGTACTTC
TRBD2,TRBV7-8,TRBJ2-3,few,CASSLGLVRADTQYF,TGTGCCAGCAGCCTAGGACTAGTGAGGGCAGATACGCAGTATTTT
NA,TRBV11-3,TRBJ1-2,NA,CASSDRGDGYTF,TGTGCCAGCAGCGACCGCGGAGATGGCTACACCTTC
TRBD2,TRBV24-1,TRBJ2-1,NA,CATSDSGSGGINEQFF,TGTGCCACCAGTGATTCTGGAAGCGGGGGGATTAATGAGCAGTTCTTC
TRBD1,TRBV12-5,TRBJ2-2,NA,CASGRQGAAGELFF,TGTGCTAGTGGTCGACAGGGGGCCGCCGGGGAGCTGTTTTTT
NA,TRBV2,TRBJ1-1,NA,CASSSLVRGEAFF,TGTGCCAGCAGCTCCTTGGTGCGAGGGGAAGCTTTCTTT
TRBD1,TRBV7-6,TRBJ2-3,NA,CASSLRGQHTDTQYF,TGTGCCAGCAGCTTAAGGGGGCAACATACAGATACGCAGTATTTT
NA,TRBV5-1,TRBJ2-3,NA,CASSLVGTSADTQYF,TGCGCCAGCAGCTTGGTGGGGACATCCGCAGATACGCAGTATTTT
NA,TRBV15,TRBJ1-2,few,CATSRDRLDYGYTF,TGTGCCACCAGCCGTGACAGGTTAGACTATGGCTACACCTTC
TRBD1,TRBV5-1,TRBJ2-3,NA,CASSGGQGASLWSTDTQYF,TGCGCCAGCAGCGGGGGACAGGGTGCTAGTCTTTGGTCCACAGATACGCAGTATTTT
TRBD2,TRBV4-1,TRBJ2-7,NA,CASSQDEGSGGYEQYF,TGCGCCAGCAGCCAAGATGAGGGTAGCGGGGGCTACGAGCAGTACTTC
TRBD1,TRBV7-7,TRBJ2-2,NA,CASSSQGQALGTGELFF,TGTGCCAGCAGCTCTCAGGGACAGGCCCTTGGCACCGGGGAGCTGTTTTTT
TRBD1,TRBV7-2,TRBJ1-2,NA,CASSPWTGTFAGYTF,TGTGCCAGCAGCCCATGGACAGGGACTTTTGCTGGCTACACCTTC
NA,TRBV5-6,TRBJ2-7,NA,CASSLVGGSSYEQYF,TGTGCCAGCAGCTTGGTTGGAGGATCCTCCTACGAGCAGTACTTC
TRBD1,TRBV4-1,TRBJ1-2,few,CASSQLTVDRGRNGYTF,TGCGCCAGCAGCCAACTAACCGTCGACAGGGGGCGAAACGGCTACACCTTC
TRBD1,TRBV12-5,TRBJ2-7,NA,CASGLDRQGLGEQYF,TGTGCTAGTGGTTTGGATCGACAGGGCCTCGGCGAGCAGTACTTC
NA,TRBV7-2,TRBJ2-2,NA,CASSPRAGRDTGELFF,TGTGCCAGCAGCCCCCGCGCGGGTCGGGACACCGGGGAGCTGTTTTTT
NA,TRBV10-1,TRBJ2-2,NA,CASSDRRGRNTGELFF,TGCGCCAGCAGTGATAGGAGGGGTAGGAACACCGGGGAGCTGTTTTTT
NA,TRBV19,TRBJ2-1,NA,CASSIGVSYNEQFF,TGTGCCAGTAGTATCGGGGTCTCCTACAATGAGCAGTTCTTC
NA,TRBV10-3,TRBJ1-5,NA,CAISSQADNQPQHF,TGTGCCATCAGCTCACAGGCGGACAATCAGCCCCAGCATTTT
TRBD1,TRBV7-2,TRBJ1-4,few,CASSLRQGDEKLFF,TGTGCCAGCAGCCTACGACAGGGGGACGAAAAACTGTTTTTT
NA,TRBV6-5,TRBJ1-4,NA,CASKPQGMGEKLFF,TGTGCCAGCAAACCCCAGGGAATGGGTGAAAAACTGTTTTTT
NA,TRBV5-1,TRBJ2-7,NA,CASSPSWGPGDEQYF,TGCGCCAGCAGCCCCTCATGGGGGCCTGGGGACGAGCAGTACTTC
TRBD2,TRBV6-1,TRBJ2-7,NA,CASSELWTSGYEQYF,TGTGCCAGCAGTGAACTCTGGACTAGCGGTTACGAGCAGTACTTC
NA,TRBV14,TRBJ2-6,NA,CASSHGQYGNVLTF,TGTGCCAGCAGCCATGGGCAGTATGGCAACGTCCTGACTTTC
TRBD1,TRBV10-2,TRBJ1-5,NA,CASSDGQAVNQPQHF,TGCGCCAGCAGTGACGGACAGGCGGTAAATCAGCCCCAGCATTTT
TRBD1,TRBV5-4,TRBJ2-7,NA,CASSSGQRGSYEQYF,TGTGCCAGCAGCTCGGGACAGAGGGGTTCCTACGAGCAGTACTTC
NA,TRBV9,TRBJ1-2,few,CASSALQGGYGYTF,TGTGCCAGCAGCGCCCTACAGGGTGGCTATGGCTACACCTTC
NA,TRBV4-2,TRBJ1-1,NA,CASSQASGQTEAFF,TGTGCCAGCAGCCAAGCCTCTGGACAGACTGAAGCTTTCTTT
TRBD1,TRBV28,TRBJ1-3,NA,CASDTSGGGNTIYF,TGTGCCAGCGATACTTCAGGGGGGGGAAACACCATATATTTT
TRBD1,TRBV7-9,TRBJ2-3,NA,CASSSQPGTVSTDTQYF,TGTGCCAGCAGCTCACAACCAGGGACAGTAAGCACAGATACGCAGTATTTT
NA,TRBV29-1,TRBJ2-3,NA,CSAHRDYLSTDTQYF,TGCAGCGCCCACAGGGACTACCTTAGCACAGATACGCAGTATTTT
TRBD1,TRBV7-2,TRBJ1-2,once,CASSRGTGGAGGYTF,TGTGCCAGCAGCCGTGGGACAGGGGGCGCCGGCGGCTACACCTTC
TRBD1,TRBV2,TRBJ1-1,NA,CASTQGAGTEAFF,TGTGCCAGTACACAGGGGGCCGGGACTGAAGCTTTCTTT
NA,TRBV6-5,TRBJ1-5,NA,CASSRPGQGQPQHF,TGTGCCAGCAGCCGTCCTGGCCAGGGGCAGCCCCAGCATTTT
TRBD1,TRBV9,TRBJ1-6,NA,CASSEGAARGNSPLHF,TGTGCCAGCAGCGAGGGGGCCGCGAGAGGCAATTCACCCCTCCACTTT
TRBD1,TRBV2,TRBJ1-1,NA,CASTLMDRGNTEAFF,TGTGCCAGCACCCTTATGGACAGGGGGAACACTGAAGCTTTCTTT
NA,TRBV19,TRBJ1-1,NA,CASGGLLNTEAFF,TGTGCCAGTGGGGGCCTTTTGAACACTGAAGCTTTCTTT
NA,TRBV10-3,TRBJ1-6,NA,CAISAEDGSPLHF,TGTGCCATCAGTGCCGAGGATGGATCACCCCTCCACTTT
TRBD1,TRBV2,TRBJ1-2,NA,CASSVSGQLGGYTF,TGTGCCAGCAGTGTCTCGGGACAGTTGGGTGGCTACACCTTC
TRBD1,TRBV5-1,TRBJ2-1,NA,CASSLGVTQGDEQFF,TGCGCCAGCAGCTTGGGGGTGACCCAGGGGGATGAGCAGTTCTTC
TRBD2,TRBV4-1,TRBJ2-1,few,CASSQGGRRGDAYNEQFF,TGCGCCAGCAGCCAAGGCGGGAGGAGAGGGGATGCCTACAATGAGCAGTTCTTC
TRBD1,TRBV2,TRBJ1-5,NA,CASSGDRGLDQPQHF,TGTGCCAGCAGTGGAGACAGGGGGCTTGATCAGCCCCAGCATTTT
NA,TRBV5-1,TRBJ1-1,NA,CASSNGQPNTEAFF,TGCGCCAGCAGCAACGGACAGCCGAACACTGAAGCTTTCTTT
TRBD1,TRBV6-5,TRBJ1-2,few,CASKNRGYYGYTF,TGTGCCAGTAAGAACAGGGGATATTATGGCTACACCTTC
TRBD1,TRBV24-1,TRBJ2-3,NA,CATRGTGDADTQYF,TGTGCCACCCGAGGGACAGGGGACGCAGATACGCAGTATTTT
NA,TRBV12-3/TRBV12-4,TRBJ1-2,NA,CASSFGGNGYTF,TGTGCCAGCAGTTTCGGGGGTAACGGCTACACCTTC
NA,TRBV2,TRBJ1-2,NA,CASRDLPPYYGYTF,TGTGCCAGCAGGGACTTACCGCCCTACTATGGCTACACCTTC
TRBD1,TRBV5-4,TRBJ1-1,once,CASSTDRATEAFF,TGTGCCAGCAGCACTGACAGGGCCACTGAAGCTTTCTTT
NA,TRBV19,TRBJ2-1,NA,CASSMDFYSNEQFF,TGTGCCAGTAGTATGGACTTCTATAGCAATGAGCAGTTCTTC
NA,TRBV30,TRBJ1-1,NA,CAWSVQANTEAFF,TGTGCCTGGAGTGTTCAGGCAAACACTGAAGCTTTCTTT